These 11 T cell receptor beta chains were all obtained from the same sample, sequenced in a study of identical twins (TCRdb year 2016). Library preparation was by 5' RACE. Sequenced using an Illumina HiSeq 2000. The public reads were reanalyzed by TCRdb: fastp trimming at Q25, MiXCR alignment, in-frame beta chains only. Identical CDR3 protein sequences are pooled into one entry, listed with their most common genes and DNA. The sample has 1.5 million to 2 million distinct CDR3 sequences on record, under 35% of them singletons. The ten top clones hold over 0.25% of the sample. Sequenced input: cord blood. The receptors here all came from a newborn girl in good health.

This clonotype was counted only a few times. V gene TRBV5-1 combines with J gene TRBJ2-7; 11 bases agree with TRBD2. The CDR3 is 17 amino acids. J gave up 6 bases and V 0 bases, and 11 bases lay outside the gene matches. The germline V gene encodes CDR1 SGHRS and CDR2 YFSETQ. CDR3 nucleotides: TGCGCCAGCAGCTTGGAGGGACTAGCGGACCCTATCCTCGAGCAGTACTTC. Translated: CASSLEGLADPILEQYF.

The table lists this clonotype with a few counts. V gene TRBV20-1 combines with J gene TRBJ2-1, with 9 bases matching TRBD2. Germline V gives CDR1 DFQATT, CDR2 SNEGSKA (reference sequence). This CDR3 has 13 amino acids. Trimming cost V 6 bases and J 6 bases; bases outside gene matches: 6. The CDR3 coding sequence is TGCAGTGCGGAGAGTAGCGGGGGCAATGAGCAGTTCTTC. This codes for CSAESSGGNEQFF.

The chain carries TRBV5-4 and TRBJ2-5; D is ambiguous. The CDR3 runs to 12 residues. CDR1 and CDR2 from the germline V gene are SGHNT and YYREEE (reference sequence). Trimming stripped 6 bases from V and 7 bases from J, with 13 bases between. The CDR3 here is CASNMGGGTQYF. CDR3 DNA: TGTGCCAGCAACATGGGCGGCGGGACCCAGTACTTC.

The rearrangement links TRBV4-1 to TRBJ2-3, with D possibly being TRBD2 (6 bases). Per germline, CDR1 MGHRA and CDR2 YSYEKL. Trimming cost V 0 bases and J 1 base, with 14 bases left between them. The CDR3 runs 17 residues. The CDR3 protein is CASSQDVAAGGTDTQYF. CDR3 nucleotides: TGCGCCAGCAGCCAAGACGTAGCGGCTGGGGGCACAGATACGCAGTATTTT.

This chain joins TRBV5-1 and TRBJ1-2; D uncertain. This CDR3 region has 13 residues. The ends were cut back, 4 bases at V and 1 base at J, with 8 bases in the middle. CDR1 is SGHRS, CDR2 YFSETQ, per germline. The CDR3 loop is CASSMEVNYGYTF. CDR3 nucleotides: TGCGCCAGCAGCATGGAAGTTAACTATGGCTACACCTTC.

As regards this clonotype: Possible read error: a much larger clone is one base away. V usage is TRBV6-5 and J usage is TRBJ1-1; 8 bases line up with TRBD1. The germline V gene has CDR1 MNHEY and CDR2 SVGAGI. Losses at the gene ends were 5 bases for V and 3 bases for J; bases not matched to a gene: 2. This CDR3 has 13 amino acids. This CDR3 reads CASSVQGDTEAFF. Here the CDR3 DNA reads TGTGCCAGCAGTGTACAGGGGGACACTGAAGCTTTCTTT.

V gene TRBV12-5 combines with J gene TRBJ2-1; D gene unclear. The CDR3 runs to 14 residues. Looked up from germline, CDR1 is LGHNT and CDR2 is FRNRAP. V was trimmed by 3 bases and J by 0 bases, leaving 6 bases between them. CDR3 loop: CASGLGSSYNEQFF. The CDR3 DNA follows: TGTGCTAGTGGTTTAGGCAGCTCCTACAATGAGCAGTTCTTC.

This clonotype was detected a few times. The chain employs TRBV5-1 and TRBJ2-4, with D maybe TRBD1 (6 bases). Trimming pared 4 bases from V and 11 bases from J, leaving 19 bases between. Germline V lookup: CDR1 SGHRS, CDR2 YFSETQ. This CDR3 contains 14 residues. CDR3 nucleotide sequence: TGCGCCAGCAGCGGACCAGGGGAAGGGGACGTTCAGTACTTC. Protein sequence: CASSGPGEGDVQYF.

In this sample, this clonotype turned up a few times. V gene TRBV3-1 combines with J gene TRBJ2-7, with D tentatively TRBD1 (6 bases). Per the germline V gene, CDR1 is LGHDT and CDR2 is YNNKEL (reference sequence). The CDR3 extends over 14 amino acids. The V and J ends lost 2 bases and 5 bases respectively, with 13 bases between them. CDR3 bases: TGTGCCAGCAGCCAATTCCAGGGGTCCCACGAGCAGTACTTC. Amino acids: CASSQFQGSHEQYF.

The gene calls are TRBV24-1 and TRBJ2-1; D is perhaps TRBD2 (5 bases). CDR1 is KGHDR, CDR2 SFDVKD, per germline. There are 13 residues in the CDR3. V dropped 12 bases and J dropped 5 bases, with 16 bases sitting between them. CDR3 bases: TGTGCCGTCCGTGGGCTAGCCGACAATGAGCAGTTCTTC. It yields the protein CAVRGLADNEQFF.

This clonotype was seen a few times. The CDR3 bases are TGCGCCAGCAGCTTGGCCCCGGGCAGGGGAGCTAACTATGGCTACACCTTC. It translates to CASSLAPGRGANYGYTF. The J gene is TRBJ1-2, the V gene TRBV5-1; TRBD1 is a possible D gene (6 bases). The length of the CDR3 is 17 residues. V gave up 0 bases and J gave up 0 bases, with 15 bases separating them. Germline CDR1 and CDR2: SGHRS and YFSETQ.